This T cell receptor (beta chain) emerged from a study of CD8 T cells in Susac syndrome. Germline V CDR1 and CDR2: MNHNS, SASEGT. This CDR3 is built from 16 residues. The trim removed 5 bases at V and 8 bases at J, leaving 14 bases unmatched. Sequencing of TCR beta was performed on blood CD8+ and CD4+ T cells. Random-hexamer reverse transcription was applied to 0.5 to 1 ug RNA. Amplification of TCR beta CDR3 was carried out by immunoSEQ multiplex PCR, which covered 54 Vbeta and 13 Jbeta segments. MiXCR, run by TCRdb on the immunoSEQ multiplex PCR reads, gives a single entry per CDR3 protein. The profile covers fewer than 200,000 distinct CDR3 sequences, with approximately 95% appearing a single time and around 0.1% taken by the ten largest.

The sequence was obtained from a human donor in good health. The J gene is TRBJ2-1, the V gene TRBV6-1; 8 nucleotides agree with TRBD1. Sample: CD4+ T cells from PBMCs. Here the CDR3 reads CASSTATGEGFYEQFF. The CDR3 bases are TGTGCCAGCAGTACCGCGACAGGGGAAGGATTCTATGAGCAGTTCTTC.